The clone carrying this T cell receptor beta chain was picked up a small number of times. The data belong to a study of blood T cell repertoires in COVID-19. The overall study: Sites across the United States, Italy and Spain contributed samples from acute and convalescent COVID-19.

Sequencing was performed with immunoSEQ multiplex PCR; in TCRdb, only in-frame clones are kept and a portion is missing. The table includes 300,000 to 400,000 clones, approximately 84% detected once. The CDR3 extends over 17 amino acids. Germline assignment: CDR1 SGHRS and CDR2 YFSETQ. V trimming: 4 bases; J trimming: 0 bases; junction bases outside the gene matches: 8. This sequence joins TRBV5-1 and TRBJ1-2; 11 bases fit TRBD1. Sequencing was carried out using PBMCs or T cells enriched from blood (not recorded which). The origin of this receptor is a woman in her 30s who had recovered from COVID-19. CDR3 region: CASSLGTGGAPNYGYTF. The CDR3 DNA reads TGCGCCAGCAGCCTAGGGACAGGGGGTGCGCCTAACTATGGCTACACCTTC.